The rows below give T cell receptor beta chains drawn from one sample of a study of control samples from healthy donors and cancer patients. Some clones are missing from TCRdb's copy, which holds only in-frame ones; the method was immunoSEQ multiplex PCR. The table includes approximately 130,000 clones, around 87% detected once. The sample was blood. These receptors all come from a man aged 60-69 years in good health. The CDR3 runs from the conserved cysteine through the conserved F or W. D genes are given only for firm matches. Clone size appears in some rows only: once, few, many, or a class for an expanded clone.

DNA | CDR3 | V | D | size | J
TGCGCCAGCAGCTTGGCCGATCCCTTTCGAGATACGCAGTATTTT | CASSLADPFRDTQYF | TRBV5-1 | NA | NA | TRBJ2-3
TGTGCCAGTAGTATCGGCAGGGTCGGCACTGAAGCTTTCTTT | CASSIGRVGTEAFF | TRBV19 | NA | NA | TRBJ1-1
TGTGCCATCAGTTGGACAGGGAGTGGCGAGCAGTACTTC | CAISWTGSGEQYF | TRBV10-3 | TRBD1 | NA | TRBJ2-7
TGCGCCAGCAGCTTGGGTTATAGTGTCGGTGGCTACGAGCAGTACTTC | CASSLGYSVGGYEQYF | TRBV5-1 | NA | NA | TRBJ2-7
TGTGCCAGCAGCTTAGCGGGACAGGGGGCCCATCAGCCCCAGCATTTT | CASSLAGQGAHQPQHF | TRBV7-9 | TRBD1 | NA | TRBJ1-5
TGTGCCTGGAGTGAACAGGGGTGGACCGGGGAGCTGTTTTTT | CAWSEQGWTGELFF | TRBV30 | TRBD1 | NA | TRBJ2-2
TGTGCCAGCAGGCTGACAGGGACGGCCCAAGAGACCCAGTACTTC | CASRLTGTAQETQYF | TRBV6-5 | TRBD1 | few | TRBJ2-5
TGTGCCAGCAGCGACCCGCTGGCAGGACCCTACGAGCAGTACTTC | CASSDPLAGPYEQYF | TRBV6-7 | NA | NA | TRBJ2-7
TGTGCCAGCAGCCTCGGGGGAGAAAACATTCAGTACTTC | CASSLGGENIQYF | TRBV7-2 | NA | few | TRBJ2-4
TGTGCCAGCAGCCCAGCGGAAGGTGCCACCGGGGAGCTGTTTTTT | CASSPAEGATGELFF | TRBV7-2 | NA | NA | TRBJ2-2
TGTGCCAGTAGTAGGTTGGACCAAAACTATGGCTACACCTTC | CASSRLDQNYGYTF | TRBV19 | NA | NA | TRBJ1-2
TGTGCCAGCAGCACGGCGGGGAGTGGACTCATCGAGAGATACACCTTC | CASSTAGSGLIERYTF | TRBV28 | NA | NA | TRBJ1-2
TGTGCCAGCAGGTGGGGAACAGGGGCAGAAAACACTGAAGCTTTCTTT | CASRWGTGAENTEAFF | TRBV5-4 | TRBD1 | few | TRBJ1-1
TGTGCCAGCTCCCGGGACGGGGGAGAAAAACTGTTTTTT | CASSRDGGEKLFF | TRBV12-3/TRBV12-4 | NA | NA | TRBJ1-4
TGTGCCTGGAGAGAAGACGGGGGCACTGAAGCTTTCTTT | CAWREDGGTEAFF | TRBV30 | NA | NA | TRBJ1-1
TGTGCCAGCAGTCTCAAGGGGGTGAACACTGAAGCTTTCTTT | CASSLKGVNTEAFF | TRBV6-5 | NA | NA | TRBJ1-1
TGTGCCACCGGGGAGTTCGGTGCGGTGCCCCAGCATTTT | CATGEFGAVPQHF | TRBV15 | NA | NA | TRBJ1-5
TGTGCCAGCAGCCAAGACAGGCTAGCGGGGGACTCCTACAATGAGCAGTTCTTC | CASSQDRLAGDSYNEQFF | TRBV3-1/TRBV3-2 | TRBD2 | NA | TRBJ2-1
TGCGCCAGCAGCTTGGGGACAGGCGATGAAAAACTGTTTTTT | CASSLGTGDEKLFF | TRBV5-1 | TRBD1 | NA | TRBJ1-4
TGCAGCGCCTCGCCCAGGGTCCCCGGGGAGCTGTTTTTT | CSASPRVPGELFF | TRBV29-1 | NA | NA | TRBJ2-2
TGTGCCAGCAGCCGAGACCGGGACAGGGGAACTTCACCCCTCCACTTT | CASSRDRDRGTSPLHF | TRBV3-1/TRBV3-2 | TRBD1 | NA | TRBJ1-6
TGTGCCAGCAGCTTTCAGGGGTATGGTGACATTCAGTACTTC | CASSFQGYGDIQYF | TRBV7-2 | NA | NA | TRBJ2-4
TGTGCCAGCAGCTTGGGGGGCAGCAATCAGCCCCAGCATTTT | CASSLGGSNQPQHF | TRBV5-5 | NA | NA | TRBJ1-5
TGTGCCAGTAGTATAGAGCATAGCGGGGGGACTTTCACCGGGGAGCTGTTTTTT | CASSIEHSGGTFTGELFF | TRBV19 | TRBD2 | NA | TRBJ2-2
TGTGCCAGCAGTCCGGGTGAAAAACTGTTTTTT | CASSPGEKLFF | TRBV12-3/TRBV12-4 | NA | NA | TRBJ1-4
TGTGCCAGCAGCCAGCTTGACACCGGGGAGCTGTTTTTT | CASSQLDTGELFF | TRBV3-1/TRBV3-2 | NA | NA | TRBJ2-2
TGTGCCAGCAGCCCCTCGACAGGGGGTAATGAAAAACTGTTTTTT | CASSPSTGGNEKLFF | TRBV7-9 | TRBD1 | NA | TRBJ1-4
TGTGCCAGCGAGGGCGCGGGGAGGGATGAGCAGTTCTTC | CASEGAGRDEQFF | TRBV6-7 | TRBD2 | NA | TRBJ2-1
TGTGCCAGCAGGATACTAGCGGATACGCAGTATTTT | CASRILADTQYF | TRBV5-5 | TRBD2 | NA | TRBJ2-3
TGTGCCAGCAGAGGGGGCAAGGAGACCCAGTACTTC | CASRGGKETQYF | TRBV19 | TRBD1 | NA | TRBJ2-5
TGTGCCAGCAGCCAAGCCGACAGGAGACCAAACACCATATATTTT | CASSQADRRPNTIYF | TRBV3-1/TRBV3-2 | NA | NA | TRBJ1-3
TGTGCCAGCAGCTTAGGAGGGGGTAGCTCTGGAAACACCATATATTTT | CASSLGGGSSGNTIYF | TRBV13 | NA | NA | TRBJ1-3
TGTGCCAGCAGTTTTGCAGGGAGAGGGAATTCACCCCTCCACTTT | CASSFAGRGNSPLHF | TRBV6-5 | NA | once | TRBJ1-6
TGTGCCAGCAGTTACTTCCCGGGATCGGGCACTGAAGCTTTCTTT | CASSYFPGSGTEAFF | TRBV6-5 | NA | NA | TRBJ1-1
TGCGCCAGCAGCGTGGAGACGGACTACGAGCAGTACTTC | CASSVETDYEQYF | TRBV5-1 | NA | NA | TRBJ2-7
TGTGCCAGCAGTGAGCGAGACAGGGGGCTCTTTCGCACTGAAGCTTTCTTT | CASSERDRGLFRTEAFF | TRBV2 | TRBD1 | NA | TRBJ1-1
TGTGCCAGCAGCTCTTCCGACACTGAAGCTTTCTTT | CASSSSDTEAFF | TRBV7-9 | NA | NA | TRBJ1-1
TGTGCCGGGAAGGACAGGGGAGTCTCTGGAAACACCATATATTTT | CAGKDRGVSGNTIYF | TRBV28 | TRBD1 | NA | TRBJ1-3
TGTGCCAGCAGCTTCCAGGAGGCGGATACGCAGTATTTT | CASSFQEADTQYF | TRBV7-9 | NA | once | TRBJ2-3
TGTGCCAGTAGTATGGACACCTCGACTGCGCCCAAATTT | CASSMDTSTAPKF | TRBV19 | NA | NA | TRBJ2-3
TGTGCCAGCAGGCTCCGGGACAGGGGAGGTTCACCCCTCCACTTT | CASRLRDRGGSPLHF | TRBV28 | TRBD1 | NA | TRBJ1-6
TGTGCCAGCAGCCCGGACAGGGGGTCCTACGAGCAGTACTTC | CASSPDRGSYEQYF | TRBV7-3 | TRBD1 | NA | TRBJ2-7
TGTGCCAGCAGCCTAAACTGGGCTGAAGCTTTCTTT | CASSLNWAEAFF | TRBV12-3/TRBV12-4 | NA | NA | TRBJ1-1
TGTGCCAGCAGTCGAGCAGGGGCCCGGACTAATGAAAAACTGTTTTTT | CASSRAGARTNEKLFF | TRBV7-8 | NA | NA | TRBJ1-4
TGTGCCAGCAGTTCCTCACAGGCAACCTACGAGCAGTACTTC | CASSSSQATYEQYF | TRBV28 | NA | NA | TRBJ2-7
TGCGCCAGCAGCTTGGGGCAGGCAACTAATGAAAAACTGTTTTTT | CASSLGQATNEKLFF | TRBV5-1 | NA | NA | TRBJ1-4
TGTGCCAGCAGTCGGCGACAGGGGGTAATCGAAGCTTTCTTT | CASSRRQGVIEAFF | TRBV11-2 | TRBD1 | NA | TRBJ1-1
TGTGCCAGCAGCTTACAGGGGGCTGAGGCACCCCTCCACTTT | CASSLQGAEAPLHF | TRBV7-9 | TRBD1 | NA | TRBJ1-6
TGTGCCAGCAGCTCTCCGACTTGGGAGCAGTACTTC | CASSSPTWEQYF | TRBV7-9 | NA | NA | TRBJ2-7
TGTGCCAGCAGCTTATACGCAGGTCGGGGCTACACCTTC | CASSLYAGRGYTF | TRBV7-9 | NA | NA | TRBJ1-2
TGTGCCAGCAGCTCGGTTAATCCGGGACAGAAAAATTCACCCCTCCACTTT | CASSSVNPGQKNSPLHF | TRBV7-9 | TRBD1 | NA | TRBJ1-6
TGTGCCAGCAGCATGCACACTGAAGCTTTCTTT | CASSMHTEAFF | TRBV13 | NA | NA | TRBJ1-1
TGTGCCAGCAGTTTATTTGCAGGGGTCTACGAGCAGTACTTC | CASSLFAGVYEQYF | TRBV27 | NA | NA | TRBJ2-7
TGTGCCAGCAGTGAGTTTAAGCGGGGGGGCACAGATACGCAGTATTTT | CASSEFKRGGTDTQYF | TRBV6-1 | TRBD2 | NA | TRBJ2-3
TGCGCCAGCAGCTTGGGCGGCGGGCAAAACATTCAGTACTTC | CASSLGGGQNIQYF | TRBV5-1 | NA | NA | TRBJ2-4